Sequencing of this T cell receptor beta chain was carried out in a study of T cells after yellow fever vaccination. Overall study: Some fractions had low cell numbers, and these were prepared with SMART-Seq v4 Ultra Low Input. Study-wide points: The presence of abundant clonotypes contaminating from the bulk population was possible in FACS-sorted repertoires.

Remarks on this clonotype: Its antigen remains unknown.

Conversion of TCR transcripts into cDNA relied on 5'RACE template switching, which added a universal primer site and UMIs. From the 5' RACE reads, TCRdb called clonotypes with MiXCR, one entry per CDR3 protein. Counted here are approximately 150,000 distinct CDR3 sequences, about a tenth occurring once; the ten biggest clones make up 35% to 40%. The clonotype comes from a man aged 18-30 years who received the YFV17D yellow fever vaccine. The material was CD8+ T cells sorted from PBMCs, obtained 45 days after the yellow fever booster vaccination.

The CDR3 sequence is CASSLANGELFF. The CDR3 nucleotides are TGTGCCAGCAGCTTAGCGAACGGGGAGCTGTTTTTT. V and J are TRBV7-9 and TRBJ2-2; no reliable D call. The V gene's germline CDR1 is SEHNR and CDR2 FQNEAQ (reference sequence). V lost 0 bases, J lost 7 bases, and 3 bases lay in between. This CDR3 is built from 12 residues.